This T cell receptor beta chain comes out of a study of blood T cell repertoires in COVID-19. Study-wide background: Nucleic acid was either cDNA or gDNA, and it came from T cells, B-cell-depleted T cells, or PBMCs.

Per the original methods: Reference gene primer amplification gave nucleated cell count estimates. The repertoire was sequenced with immunoSEQ multiplex PCR; TCRdb's copy has only in-frame clones and lacks some. V and J calls and clone size are copied from that table; D and trimming were computed from the DNA. The table shows tens of thousands of clones, with approximately 89% occurring only once. V shed 4 bases and J shed 2 bases, with 13 bases lying between them. Germline-derived CDR1 and CDR2 are SGHNT and YYREEE (reference sequence). There are 15 residues in the CDR3. Sample: peripheral blood. The J gene is TRBJ1-3, the V gene TRBV5-4; D is unclear. The receptor comes from a man in his fifties with acute or convalescent COVID-19. The CDR3 is CASSPGSPPGNTIYF. DNA for the CDR3: TGTGCCAGCAGCCCCGGGTCGCCCCCTGGAAACACCATATATTTT.